The 20 T cell receptor beta chains reported below all come from one sample, sequenced in a study of cytomegalovirus exposure and HLA in healthy donors. PCR involved 60 Vbeta and 13 Jbeta primers. Some clones are missing from TCRdb's copy, which holds only in-frame ones; the method was immunoSEQ multiplex PCR. The repertoire includes about 77,000 clones, roughly 80% of them detected once, and around 4.5% sits in the top ten. The specimen sequenced was PBMCs. All receptors come from a man aged 40-49 years in good health and CMV-seronegative.

The rearrangement uses TRBV7-9 and TRBJ2-1; 11 bases are a match to TRBD1. Per the germline V gene, CDR1 is SEHNR and CDR2 is FQNEAQ (reference sequence). V shed 4 bases, J shed 1 base, and the junction held 3 bases outside the gene matches. The CDR3 totals 16 residues. CDR3 nucleotide sequence: TGTGCCAGCAGCTCCGGACAGGGGGCTTCCTACAATGAGCAGTTCTTC. The encoded protein is CASSSGQGASYNEQFF.

V usage is TRBV15 and J usage is TRBJ2-7; 7 positions agree with TRBD1. The germline CDR1 and CDR2 sequences are LNHNV and YYDKDF (reference sequence). The CDR3 is 16 residues long. With V trimmed by 2 bases and J by 2 bases, 9 bases remained unmatched. CDR3 DNA: TGTGCCACCAGCAGAAGAAACAGGGGACCCCCCTACGAGCAGTACTTC. Its protein product is CATSRRNRGPPYEQYF.

The V and J genes are TRBV7-6 and TRBJ2-3; tentatively, D is TRBD2 (6 bases). The germline V gene encodes CDR1 SGHVS and CDR2 FNYEAQ. V lost 1 base, J lost 11 bases, and 16 bases lay in between. CDR3 length: 14 residues. CDR3 sequence reads: CASSLDGPGDLQYF. CDR3 bases: TGTGCCAGCAGCTTAGATGGCCCGGGGGATCTGCAGTATTTT.

V usage is TRBV6-5 and J usage is TRBJ2-2, with 9 bases fitting TRBD1. The CDR3 is made up of 15 amino acids. Per germline, CDR1 MNHEY and CDR2 SVGAGI. The V segment lost 6 bases and the J segment 4 bases; nucleotides outside the gene matches: 6. The CDR3 DNA sequence: TGTGCCAGCAGGGGACAGGGTGTTGGCACCGGGGAGCTGTTTTTT. Translated, it gives CASRGQGVGTGELFF.

The V and J genes are TRBV12-2 and TRBJ2-1; the table names TRBD2, a call not compared with the DNA. TRBV12-2 is a listed pseudogene. This CDR3 is 15 amino acids long. DNA for the CDR3: TGTGCAAGTCGCTTTCGTAGCGGGAGTAAGGGTGAGCAGTTCTTC. Residues: CASRFRSGSKGEQFF.

The rearrangement uses TRBV4-2 and TRBJ2-7; no definite D call. The CDR3 is made up of 15 amino acids. Between the trimmed V and J ends, which lost 4 bases and 2 bases, there was a span of 15 bases. The germline V gene encodes CDR1 LGHNA and CDR2 YNFKEQ. The CDR3 reads CASSPRSLGPYEQYF. In nucleotides, the CDR3 is TGTGCCAGCAGCCCTAGGAGCTTGGGTCCCTACGAGCAGTACTTC.

This clone was counted once. The chain recombines TRBV30 with TRBJ1-3; no clear D gene. Germline V CDR1 and CDR2: GTSNPN, SVGIG (reference sequence). The V gene lost 3 bases and the J gene lost 3 bases, with 3 bases spanning the gap. This CDR3 is built from 11 residues. Written as DNA, the CDR3 is TGTGCCTGGAGGAGTGGAAACACCATATATTTT. Its protein product is CAWRSGNTIYF.

There are a few counts of this clone. The V call is TRBV29-1, the J call TRBJ2-2; 8 nucleotides agree with TRBD2. This CDR3 is built from 15 residues. CDR1 and CDR2 (germline): SQVTM, ANQGSEA. J gave up 6 bases and V 6 bases, and 12 bases lay outside the gene matches. CDR3 amino acids: CSVAVSSGSAGELFF. The CDR3 DNA reads as TGCAGCGTGGCGGTATCTAGCGGGTCGGCCGGGGAGCTGTTTTTT.

The chain employs TRBV4-2 and TRBJ2-1; TRBD2 matches 7 bases. This CDR3 spans 14 amino acids. V shed 1 base, J shed 6 bases, and the junction held 3 bases outside the gene matches. Germline-derived CDR1 and CDR2 are LGHNA and YNFKEQ. The CDR3 is CASSQVGTINEQFF. Written as DNA, the CDR3 is TGTGCCAGCAGCCAAGTAGGGACTATCAATGAGCAGTTCTTC.

This clone was detected only a few times. CDR3 DNA sequence: TGTGCCGAGTCGCCTTTCACCGGGGAGCTGTTTTTT. It yields the protein CAESPFTGELFF. The chain couples TRBV7-8 to TRBJ2-2; D is uncertain. The ends were cut back, 11 bases at V and 4 bases at J, with 11 bases in the middle. The CDR3 is 12 residues long. Germline CDR1 and CDR2: SGHVS and FQNEAQ.

The CDR3 loop reads CASSVGLAADTQYF. The CDR3 coding sequence is TGTGCCAGCAGTGTGGGACTAGCTGCAGATACGCAGTATTTT. The chain employs TRBV27 and TRBJ2-3, with 9 bases that match TRBD2. V lost 5 bases and J lost 4; bases outside the gene matches: 4. This CDR3 spans 14 amino acids. Germline CDR1 and CDR2: MNHEY and SMNVEV (reference sequence).

The rearrangement joins TRBV5-4 to TRBJ1-2, with 10 nucleotides matching TRBD1. The CDR3 covers 14 residues. Germline V gene sequence: CDR1 SGHNT, CDR2 YYREEE (reference sequence). Trimming removed 5 bases from V and 3 bases from J; junction bases left unmatched: 4. Here the CDR3 reads CASRGQGKDYGYTF. In DNA, the CDR3 is TGTGCCAGCAGGGGACAGGGGAAGGACTATGGCTACACCTTC.

This clone was counted only a few times. This rearrangement joins TRBV2 to TRBJ2-7; maybe TRBD2 (5 bases). Looked up from germline, CDR1 is SNHLY and CDR2 is FYNNEI. This CDR3 has 18 residues. Trimming cost V 1 base and J 0 bases, with 19 bases left between them. CDR3 loop: CASSEEVARDFLSYEQYF. The CDR3 nucleotides are TGTGCCAGCAGTGAAGAGGTCGCCCGGGATTTTCTCTCCTACGAGCAGTACTTC.

The J gene is TRBJ1-2, the V gene TRBV7-2; no reliable D call. Germline V lookup: CDR1 SGHTA, CDR2 FQGNSA. CDR3 length: 13 amino acids. With 2 bases removed from V and 7 bases from J, the gap between germline ends came to 11 bases. CDR3 amino acids: CASSLSTLSGYTF. The CDR3 DNA reads as TGTGCCAGCAGCTTATCGACATTATCTGGCTACACCTTC.

This rearrangement joins TRBV7-6 to TRBJ2-1; D is uncertain. V was trimmed by 5 bases and J by 2 bases, leaving 10 bases between them. Per germline, CDR1 SGHVS and CDR2 FNYEAQ. The CDR3 is 14 residues long. This CDR3 is CASSPFEAYNEQFF. The CDR3 nucleotides are TGTGCCAGCAGCCCCTTCGAGGCCTACAATGAGCAGTTCTTC.

The V gene is TRBV14, the J gene TRBJ2-1, with 9 bases identical to TRBD2. Germline trimming cut 0 bases from V and 8 bases from J; bases unmatched to any gene: 8. CDR3 size: 16 residues. Germline values: CDR1 SGHDN, CDR2 FVKESK. CDR3 sequence (DNA): TGTGCCAGCAGCCAAGAGCGAGCGGGAGGTGGGGATGAGCAGTTCTTC. Protein sequence: CASSQERAGGGDEQFF.

The CDR3 sequence is CASSLTGYTDTQYF. Written as DNA, the CDR3 is TGTGCCAGCAGCCTGACAGGGTATACAGATACGCAGTATTTT. The V call is TRBV7-9, the J call TRBJ2-3; TRBD1 matches at 7 bases. The V gene's germline CDR1 is SEHNR and CDR2 FQNEAQ (reference sequence). The V gene end was trimmed by 5 bases and the J gene end by 3 bases; junction bases not matched to a gene: 5. The CDR3 is 14 residues long.

The chain has TRBV6-1 and TRBJ1-5; 8 positions match TRBD1. Germline V gene lookup returns CDR1 MNHNS and CDR2 SASEGT. V lost 3 bases and J lost 4; bases outside the gene matches: 8. The CDR3 has 16 amino acids. CDR3 DNA sequence: TGTGCCAGCAGTGATGACAGGGGCGGTAAGAATCAGCCCCAGCATTTT. Translating gives CASSDDRGGKNQPQHF.

The chain is built from TRBV28 and TRBJ1-1; a possible D gene is TRBD1 (6 bases). V lost 9 bases to trimming and J lost 5 bases, with 22 bases between them. The CDR3 has 15 residues. Germline V lookup: CDR1 MDHEN, CDR2 SYDVKM. The CDR3 DNA is TGTGCCAGTAGCCTATTCCCTGGGGGCCGGACTGAAGCTTTCTTT. Protein: CASSLFPGGRTEAFF.

This chain uses TRBV5-1 with TRBJ1-1; TRBD1 might be the D (6 bases). The CDR3 is 15 residues long. V dropped 2 bases and J dropped 11 bases, with 22 bases sitting between them. The germline gives CDR1 SGHRS, CDR2 YFSETQ. CDR3 sequence (DNA): TGCGCCAGCAGCTTTTCACCCAGGGGCGAGAGGAGCGCTTTCTTT. Translation gives CASSFSPRGERSAFF.